These 15 T cell receptor beta chains were sequenced from one sample in a study of T cell repertoires in cytomegalovirus infection. Their cognate antigens are unknown. TCRdb reprocessed the reads with MiXCR, giving one entry per CDR3 protein. The sample has approximately 100,000 distinct CDR3 sequences, about 30% seen once. Sequencing was performed on CD8+ T cells from cultured PBMCs, taken from culture after CMV antigen stimulation. The receptors stem from a human donor in good health (CMV status not recorded). Some clones in this sample may be carry-over from other donors' samples.

This clonotype was observed a few times. The chain recombines TRBV7-2 with TRBJ1-4; D gene uncertain. The germline gives CDR1 SGHTA, CDR2 FQGNSA. This CDR3 region has 13 residues. The V end was cut by 2 bases, the J end by 15 bases, with 16 bases between. The CDR3 sequence is CASSLRLEKLLFF. The CDR3 bases are TGTGCCAGCAGCTTACGCCTTGAAAAACTGTTGTTTTTT.

The CDR3 sequence is CASRWSSYNSPLHF. The CDR3 DNA is TGTGCCAGCAGATGGAGCTCCTATAATTCACCCCTCCACTTT. The chain couples TRBV27 to TRBJ1-6; no reliable D call. CDR3 size: 14 residues. V shed 6 bases and J shed 0 bases, with 6 bases lying between them. Germline-derived CDR1 and CDR2 are MNHEY and SMNVEV (reference sequence).

The V gene is TRBV14, the J gene TRBJ2-3; 9 nucleotides align to TRBD2. Germline-derived CDR1 and CDR2 are SGHDN and FVKESK. Losses at the gene ends were 5 bases for V and 6 bases for J; bases not matched to a gene: 9. The CDR3 consists of 15 residues. Written as DNA, the CDR3 is TGTGCCAGCAGCTCCGCCGTGGCGGGAGGGGATACGCAGTATTTT. It translates to CASSSAVAGGDTQYF.

This clonotype was detected only once. The chain joins TRBV2 to TRBJ2-1; 9 positions match TRBD2. The CDR3 has 16 residues. V was pared by 6 bases and J by 2 bases, with 8 bases of the junction left unmatched. The germline V gene has CDR1 SNHLY and CDR2 FYNNEI. As DNA, the CDR3 is TGTGCCAGCAGACCGTCTAGCGGGGAGGCCTACAATGAGCAGTTCTTC. Its protein is CASRPSSGEAYNEQFF.

The chain is built from TRBV5-1 and TRBJ2-2; 9 nucleotides match TRBD1. CDR1 is SGHRS and CDR2 is YFSETQ in the germline V gene. This CDR3 contains 15 residues. The ends lost 4 bases at V and 4 bases at J; junction bases unmatched: 5. The CDR3 reads CASSGGQGSTGELFF. The CDR3 DNA reads TGCGCCAGCAGCGGGGGACAGGGCAGCACCGGGGAGCTGTTTTTT. Full variable domain (missing parts from reference TRBV5-1 and TRBJ2-2): KAGVTQTPRYLIKTRGQQVTLSCSPISGHRSVSWYQQTPGQGLQFLFEYFSETQRNKGNFPGRFSGRQFSNSRSEMNVSTLELGDSALYLCASSGGQGSTGELFFGEGSRLTVL.

The genes are TRBV27 and TRBJ1-1; D is unresolved. CDR3 size: 14 residues. The germline V gene encodes CDR1 MNHEY and CDR2 SMNVEV (reference sequence). V shed 8 bases and J shed 0 bases, with 13 bases lying between them. Written as DNA, the CDR3 is TGTGCCAGCCACTCCGGACGGATGAACACTGAAGCTTTCTTT. This gives the protein CASHSGRMNTEAFF.

This clonotype came up a few times. The chain joins TRBV6-5 to TRBJ2-1, with 10 bases lining up with TRBD2. Germline assignment: CDR1 MNHEY and CDR2 SVGAGI. The CDR3 covers 15 residues. V lost 6 bases, J lost 7 bases, and 9 bases stayed unmatched. DNA for the CDR3: TGTGCCAGCAGGCCGGGACTAGCGATCGGGAATGAGCAGTTCTTC. It yields the protein CASRPGLAIGNEQFF.

The rearrangement joins TRBV27 to TRBJ1-4; D is ambiguous. Germline V CDR1 and CDR2: MNHEY, SMNVEV (reference sequence). Trimming removed 6 bases at V and 3 bases at J, with 11 bases between. The CDR3 extends over 14 amino acids. The CDR3: CASSPGVANEKLFF. The CDR3 nucleotides read TGTGCCAGCAGCCCCGGCGTGGCTAATGAAAAACTGTTTTTT.

Only a few counts were recorded for this clonotype. The chain has TRBV6-5 and TRBJ1-4, with D unclear. The CDR3 is 15 residues long. V was clipped by 0 bases and J by 8 bases, with 13 bases between them. Per germline, CDR1 MNHEY and CDR2 SVGAGI. In DNA form, the CDR3 reads TGTGCCAGCAGTTACTCCGACGAGGGCGGGGAAAAACTGTTTTTT. Its protein product is CASSYSDEGGEKLFF.

V usage is TRBV6-5 and J usage is TRBJ2-3; a weak D match, TRBD2 (6 bases). The CDR3 contains 15 residues. The V gene lost 2 bases and the J gene lost 2 bases, with 11 bases spanning the gap. CDR1 and CDR2 from the germline V gene are MNHEY and SVGAGI. The CDR3 DNA follows: TGTGCCAGCAGTTACGGCGGGGTCTACACAGATACGCAGTATTTT. Translated, it gives CASSYGGVYTDTQYF.

This rearrangement joins TRBV5-5 to TRBJ1-1, with D unresolved. Trimming left V 1 base short and J 0 bases short, with 7 bases between. The CDR3 contains 14 residues. Germline V CDR1 and CDR2: SGHKS, YYEKEE (reference sequence). The CDR3 DNA reads TGTGCCAGCAGCTTGTTGGAAATGAACACTGAAGCTTTCTTT. This sequence encodes CASSLLEMNTEAFF. The whole variable domain, remainder taken from reference TRBV5-5 and TRBJ1-1, is DAGVTQSPTHLIKTRGQQVTLRCSPISGHKSVSWYQQVLGQGPQFIFQYYEKEERGRGNFPDRFSARQFPNYSSELNVNALLLGDSALYLCASSLLEMNTEAFFGQGTRLTVV.

The chain is built from TRBV7-9 and TRBJ2-7; 7 nucleotides align to TRBD1. V gave up 5 bases and J gave up 2 bases; unmatched junction bases: 9. Germline CDR1 and CDR2: SEHNR and FQNEAQ (reference sequence). This CDR3 has 15 residues. The CDR3 DNA sequence: TGTGCCAGCAGCCCCCGGGACAGCCCGACCTACGAGCAGTACTTC. Protein: CASSPRDSPTYEQYF.

J is TRBJ2-3 and V is TRBV5-6, with D possibly called TRBD1 or TRBD2 (5 bases each). V was shortened by 7 bases and J by 2 bases, with 11 bases between the two germline ends. This CDR3 is built from 13 residues. The germline gives CDR1 SGHDT, CDR2 YYEEEE. CDR3 sequence: CASLGTNTDTQYF. In nucleotides, the CDR3 is TGTGCCAGCCTCGGGACGAACACAGATACGCAGTATTTT.

This rearrangement joins TRBV27 to TRBJ1-4; D gene uncertain. The V end was cut by 6 bases, the J end by 3 bases, with 8 bases between. Germline assignment: CDR1 MNHEY and CDR2 SMNVEV (reference sequence). This CDR3 has 13 amino acids. The CDR3 loop is CASRRLANEKLFF. In DNA form, the CDR3 reads TGTGCCAGCAGGCGGTTGGCTAATGAAAAACTGTTTTTT.

This clonotype turned up a few times. CDR3 in DNA: TGTGCCAGCAGTTTAGCCCCGACGGGTTGGACTGAAGCTTTCTTT. This sequence encodes CASSLAPTGWTEAFF. V usage is TRBV27 and J usage is TRBJ1-1; unclear D gene. Trimming cost V 2 bases and J 5 bases, with 15 bases left between them. The CDR3 spans 15 residues. CDR1 and CDR2 from the germline V gene are MNHEY and SMNVEV (reference sequence).